The clone carrying this TCR beta chain was seen only once. Its specificity is unknown. This specimen comes from a study of T cells in Graves' hyperthyroidism and ophthalmopathy. Extraction of PBMCs used roughly 10 ml of fresh peripheral blood. The investigators amplified TCR beta CDR3 regions from RNA transcripts. First-round RT-PCR with HTBI primers amplified the TCR CDR3 region. Each CDR3 protein is one row after TCRdb ran MiXCR on the multiplex PCR reads. The top ten hold 28% of the sample, which has hundreds of thousands of distinct CDR3 sequences, around 17% seen once. Study outcomes and limitations: Ophthalmopathy cases were set apart from stable hyperthyroidism by a 13 V-J model. Blood shared most expanded thyroid clonotypes above 0.001. The model identified upcoming ophthalmopathy a median approximately six months ahead of onset.

CDR3 length: 14 amino acids. The V end was cut by 3 bases, the J end by 4 bases, with 11 bases between. From germline, CDR1 is SNHLY and CDR2 FYNNEI. The chain combines TRBV2 with TRBJ2-3; D is perhaps TRBD2 (5 bases). Sequencing was performed on blood. The receptor was isolated from a woman younger than 30 with Graves' ophthalmopathy. Here the CDR3 reads CASSEGSVPDTQYF. CDR3 DNA: TGTGCCAGCAGTGAGGGGAGCGTCCCAGATACGCAGTATTTT.